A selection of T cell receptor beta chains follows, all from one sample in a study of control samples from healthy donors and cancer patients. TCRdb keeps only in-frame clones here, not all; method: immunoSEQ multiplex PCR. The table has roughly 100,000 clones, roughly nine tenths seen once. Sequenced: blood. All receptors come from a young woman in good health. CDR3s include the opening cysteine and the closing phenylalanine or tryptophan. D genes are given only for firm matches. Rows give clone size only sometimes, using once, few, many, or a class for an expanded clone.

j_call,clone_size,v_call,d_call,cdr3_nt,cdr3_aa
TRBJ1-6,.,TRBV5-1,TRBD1,TGCGCCAGCAGCTTGACGACAGGGGGTAATTCACCCCTCCACTTT,CASSLTTGGNSPLHF
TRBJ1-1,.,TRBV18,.,TGTGCCAGCTCACCATCCTGGGGCGGGAACACTGAAGCTTTCTTT,CASSPSWGGNTEAFF
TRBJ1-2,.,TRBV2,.,TGTGCCAGCAGCACGGACAATTTGAATGGCTACACCTTC,CASSTDNLNGYTF
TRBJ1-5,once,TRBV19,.,TGTGCCAGTAGTATCGGGGCCCAGCTGCGTCAGCCCCAGCATTTT,CASSIGAQLRQPQHF
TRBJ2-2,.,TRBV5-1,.,TGCGCCAGCAGCACACAATACACCGGGGAGCTGTTTTTT,CASSTQYTGELFF
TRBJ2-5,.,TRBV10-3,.,TGTGCCATCGCGGTCGGGGGAAGGGAGACCCAGTACTTC,CAIAVGGRETQYF
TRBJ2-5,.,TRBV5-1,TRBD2,TGCGCCAGCAGCGTGTGGACTAGCGGGAGGAAGGAGACCCAGTACTTC,CASSVWTSGRKETQYF
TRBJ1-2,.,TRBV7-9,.,TGTGCCAGCAGCTCAGACGGCCGAGCGAGCTATGGCTACACCTTC,CASSSDGRASYGYTF
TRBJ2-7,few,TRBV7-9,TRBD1,TGTGCCAGCAGCTTCGGACAGGTAGCCTACGAGCAGTACTTC,CASSFGQVAYEQYF
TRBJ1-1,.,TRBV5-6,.,TGTGCCAGCAGCTTGGGACAGCAGAACACTGAAGCTTTCTTT,CASSLGQQNTEAFF
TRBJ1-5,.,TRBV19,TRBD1,TGTGCCAGTAGTAAAACAGGGGGCATAGGACAGCCCCAGCATTTT,CASSKTGGIGQPQHF